This passage covers 21 T cell receptor beta chains from one sample sequenced in a study of T cells in Graves' hyperthyroidism and ophthalmopathy. The CDR3 regions of TCR beta were amplified from RNA transcripts. When the TCR CDR3 underwent first-round RT-PCR, the HTBI primer set was used. TCRdb used MiXCR to reprocess the multiplex PCR reads, holding one entry per CDR3 protein. The repertoire has 250,000 to 400,000 distinct CDR3 sequences, roughly 13% of them found once; the top ten carry roughly 33%. Sequenced input: blood. Receptor source: a woman in her 40s with Graves' ophthalmopathy.

The table lists this clonotype with many counts. This chain links TRBV12-3 or TRBV12-4 with TRBJ1-4, with a tentative D call TRBD1 (6 bases). Deletions cut 5 bases from V and 8 bases from J, with 21 bases between. The CDR3 contains 16 residues. The CDR3 here is CASSPNGAGAMEKLFF. In DNA, the CDR3 is TGTGCCAGCAGTCCCAATGGGGCAGGGGCGATGGAAAAACTGTTTTTT.

The table lists this clonotype with many counts. The gene calls are TRBV27 and TRBJ1-5, with 7 bases aligning to TRBD1. Germline V gene data show CDR1 as MNHEY and CDR2 as SMNVEV (reference sequence). J was trimmed by 0 bases and V by 6 bases; bases with no gene match: 2. The CDR3 is 14 amino acids. The CDR3 loop reads CASSRGSSNQPQHF. Here the CDR3 DNA reads TGTGCCAGCAGCAGGGGGAGTAGCAATCAGCCCCAGCATTTT.

The table lists this clonotype with a few counts. J is TRBJ2-6 and V is TRBV6-2 or TRBV6-3, with no clear D. The CDR3 extends over 15 amino acids. Germline CDR1 and CDR2: MNHEY and SVGEGT. Trimming left V 5 bases short and J 4 bases short, with 12 bases between. The CDR3 sequence: CASSVVRSGANVLTF. DNA for the CDR3: TGTGCCAGCAGTGTGGTTAGGTCCGGGGCCAACGTCCTGACTTTC.

There are many counts of this clonotype. The rearrangement joins TRBV20-1 to TRBJ2-5; TRBD2 matches at 12 bases. This CDR3 has 15 amino acids. V dropped 2 bases and J dropped 2; count of bases not matched to a gene: 3. Germline CDR1 is DFQATT and CDR2 is SNEGSKA (reference sequence). In nucleotides, the CDR3 is TGCAGTGCTAGAATACTAGCGGGGGGTCAAGAGACCCAGTACTTC. Encoded protein: CSARILAGGQETQYF.

This clonotype occurred many times. The rearrangement links TRBV3-1 to TRBJ1-1; D ambiguous. CDR1 and CDR2 from the germline V gene are LGHDT and YNNKEL (reference sequence). V dropped 6 bases and J dropped 1 base, with 9 bases sitting between them. The CDR3 totals 13 residues. The CDR3 protein is CASRPRGNTEAFF. The CDR3 DNA reads TGTGCCAGCAGACCCAGAGGGAACACTGAAGCTTTCTTT.

This clonotype showed up many times. The gene calls are TRBV5-4 and TRBJ2-7; the D call may be TRBD1 or TRBD2 (6 bases each). The V and J ends lost 4 bases and 7 bases respectively, with 18 bases between them. The CDR3 consists of 14 residues. CDR1 SGHNT and CDR2 YYREEE come from the germline V gene (reference sequence). The CDR3 here is CASSLGTWEEEQYF. DNA for the CDR3: TGTGCCAGCAGCCTGGGGACATGGGAGGAGGAGCAGTACTTC.

This clonotype was observed many times. The chain joins TRBV6-1 to TRBJ2-3; possibly TRBD2 for D (5 bases). With 3 bases removed from V and 4 bases from J, the gap between germline ends came to 5 bases. CDR3 length equals 12 residues. The germline gives CDR1 MNHNS, CDR2 SASEGT. CDR3 nucleotide sequence: TGTGCCAGCAGTGAGCGGGCAGATACGCAGTATTTT. The encoded protein is CASSERADTQYF.

This clonotype was seen ten or more times. The chain links TRBV20-1 to TRBJ2-1; D uncertain. Trimming removed 6 bases at V and 0 bases at J, with 12 bases between. The germline gives CDR1 DFQATT, CDR2 SNEGSKA (reference sequence). This CDR3 comprises 14 residues. CDR3 sequence reads: CSARGSFSYNEQFF. The CDR3 DNA is TGCAGTGCCCGAGGTTCCTTCTCCTACAATGAGCAGTTCTTC.

Ten or more counts support this clonotype. The V gene is TRBV20-1, the J gene TRBJ2-1; TRBD2 agrees at 9 bases. CDR1 and CDR2 (germline): DFQATT, SNEGSKA (reference sequence). The junction had 5 bases not matched to a gene; V was cut back by 6 bases and J by 5 bases. This CDR3 has 13 amino acids. In nucleotides, the CDR3 is TGCAGTGCAACGGGACTAGCCCACAATGAGCAGTTCTTC. Protein product: CSATGLAHNEQFF.

This clonotype turned up a few times. V usage is TRBV15 and J usage is TRBJ2-1; D remains unclear. Germline values: CDR1 LNHNV, CDR2 YYDKDF (reference sequence). CDR3 length: 13 amino acids. V was pared by 0 bases and J by 12 bases, with 12 bases between. The CDR3 is CATSRELEQRQFF. As DNA, the CDR3 is TGTGCCACCAGCAGAGAGCTGGAACAGCGGCAGTTCTTC. Using reference TRBV15 and TRBJ2-1 for the parts outside the CDR3, the full variable domain is DAMVIQNPRYQVTQFGKPVTLSCSQTLNHNVMYWYQQKSSQAPKLLFHYYDKDFNNEADTPDNFQSRRPNTSFCFLDIRSPGLGDTAMYLCATSRELEQRQFFGPGTRLTVL.

The chain carries TRBV20-1 and TRBJ1-2; D not resolved. Germline V gene data show CDR1 as DFQATT and CDR2 as SNEGSKA (reference sequence). This CDR3 comprises 15 residues. Deletions cut 6 bases from V and 6 bases from J, with 23 bases between. CDR3 nucleotides: TGCAGTGCGTCGGTAAAAGGTGTAAAAGCTGATGGCTACACCTTC. Its translation: CSASVKGVKADGYTF.

This chain uses TRBV3-1 with TRBJ2-7; perhaps D is TRBD1 or TRBD2 (5 bases each). Looked up from germline, CDR1 is LGHDT and CDR2 is YNNKEL (reference sequence). The V end was cut by 1 base, the J end by 6 bases, with 16 bases between. The CDR3 covers 15 residues. CDR3 protein: CASSQARDRPREQYF. The CDR3 DNA reads as TGTGCCAGCAGCCAAGCCCGGGACCGCCCGCGCGAGCAGTACTTC.

This clonotype was picked up a small number of times. CDR3 sequence: CASSQFYRYAEAFF. The CDR3 DNA is TGCGCCAGCAGCCAATTTTACAGGTATGCTGAAGCTTTCTTT. The rearrangement links TRBV4-1 to TRBJ1-1, with D possibly TRBD1 on 5 matching bases. V was cut by 2 bases and J by 6 bases, with 13 bases left in between. CDR3 size: 14 residues. Germline assignment: CDR1 MGHRA and CDR2 YSYEKL.

This chain joins TRBV19 and TRBJ2-1; 9 nucleotides match TRBD2. The germline V gene has CDR1 LNHDA and CDR2 SQIVND (reference sequence). The CDR3 covers 16 residues. The V gene end was trimmed by 3 bases and the J gene end by 1 base; junction bases not matched to a gene: 4. DNA for the CDR3: TGTGCCAGTAGTATGGTAGCGGGAGTTTCCTACAATGAGCAGTTCTTC. It is translated as CASSMVAGVSYNEQFF.

The chain links TRBV19 to TRBJ2-5, with TRBD1 identical over 9 bases. This CDR3 comprises 14 residues. V lost 3 bases and J lost 6; bases outside the gene matches: 5. The germline gives CDR1 LNHDA, CDR2 SQIVND (reference sequence). CDR3: CASSMGQGRKTQYF. The DNA of the CDR3 is TGTGCCAGTAGTATGGGACAGGGAAGAAAGACCCAGTACTTC.

The gene calls are TRBV24-1 and TRBJ2-3, with D tentatively TRBD1 (6 bases). Per germline, CDR1 KGHDR and CDR2 SFDVKD. Trimming pared 7 bases from V and 3 bases from J, leaving 10 bases between. This CDR3 spans 13 amino acids. CDR3 DNA: TGTGCCACCAGGACCGGGACAACAGATACGCAGTATTTT. Translated: CATRTGTTDTQYF.

This chain joins TRBV19 and TRBJ1-1; D gene uncertain. V was trimmed by 3 bases and J by 2 bases, leaving 10 bases between them. Germline CDR1 and CDR2: LNHDA and SQIVND (reference sequence). The CDR3 has 14 amino acids. The CDR3 protein is CASSIQSFNTEAFF. CDR3 bases: TGTGCCAGTAGTATCCAGAGTTTTAACACTGAAGCTTTCTTT.

This clonotype occurred many times. The rearrangement links TRBV28 to TRBJ1-1, with D perhaps matching TRBD1 (5 bases). This CDR3 region has 15 residues. The germline V gene encodes CDR1 MDHEN and CDR2 SYDVKM. Trimming cost V 0 bases and J 0 bases, with 8 bases left between them. For the CDR3, the DNA is TGTGCCAGCAGTTTATGGGGGCCTGTGAACACTGAAGCTTTCTTT. Translation gives CASSLWGPVNTEAFF.

Note on this clonotype: Lacking the conserved final phenylalanine or tryptophan, this CDR3 likely reflects a read error. CDR3: CASSPQGYEQYL. CDR3 coding DNA: TGTGCCAGCAGCCCACAGGGTTACGAGCAGTACCTC. This chain links TRBV11-2 with TRBJ2-7; TRBD1 is a possible D gene (6 bases). This CDR3 is built from 12 residues. CDR1 is SGHAT, CDR2 FQNNGV, per germline. Trimming removed 5 bases from V and 4 bases from J, with 9 bases in between.

In its sample, this clonotype was seen a few times. The rearrangement joins TRBV3-1 to TRBJ2-3; D is perhaps TRBD2 (6 bases). In germline, CDR1 is LGHDT, CDR2 YNNKEL (reference sequence). The germline V and J ends were trimmed by 5 bases and 4 bases, with 13 bases remaining between them. The CDR3 is 14 residues long. The CDR3 DNA sequence: TGTGCCAGCAGCATAACCTCTAGCGCAGATACGCAGTATTTT. Protein sequence: CASSITSSADTQYF.

The sample holds many counts of this clonotype. The chain has TRBV12-3 or TRBV12-4 and TRBJ1-1, with no clear D. V lost 6 bases and J lost 11, with 13 bases in between. This CDR3 has 11 residues. The CDR3 DNA is TGTGCCAGCAGGTACTACGACGAGGCTTTCTTT. Protein: CASRYYDEAFF.